The sequence of this TCR beta chain was determined in a study of vaccination and CD4 T cells after COVID-19. On this clonotype: Its antigen remains unknown.

Treatment described: roughly 10-day PBMC culture with coronavirus spike peptide pools or control peptides (ViraFEST assay). The CDR3 totals 14 residues. CDR1 is DFQATT and CDR2 is SNEGSKA in the germline V gene (reference sequence). V gave up 4 bases and J gave up 0 bases, with 10 bases separating them. With the Oncomine TCR Beta short-read assay, DNA from cultured CD4+ T cells was sequenced. Cultured CD4+ T cells were the source of extracted genomic DNA. A single record per CDR3 protein comes from TCRdb applying MiXCR to the PCR reads. The table includes roughly 15,000 distinct CDR3 sequences, about 51% detected once.

This TCR derives from a human donor who had recovered from COVID-19. The V gene is TRBV20-1, the J gene TRBJ1-5; tentative D call: TRBD1 (5 bases). Material for sequencing was CD4+ T cells from blood, cultured in vitro. The CDR3 DNA is TGCAGTGCTACAGGGTTTAATAGCAATCAGCCCCAGCATTTT. This gives the protein CSATGFNSNQPQHF.